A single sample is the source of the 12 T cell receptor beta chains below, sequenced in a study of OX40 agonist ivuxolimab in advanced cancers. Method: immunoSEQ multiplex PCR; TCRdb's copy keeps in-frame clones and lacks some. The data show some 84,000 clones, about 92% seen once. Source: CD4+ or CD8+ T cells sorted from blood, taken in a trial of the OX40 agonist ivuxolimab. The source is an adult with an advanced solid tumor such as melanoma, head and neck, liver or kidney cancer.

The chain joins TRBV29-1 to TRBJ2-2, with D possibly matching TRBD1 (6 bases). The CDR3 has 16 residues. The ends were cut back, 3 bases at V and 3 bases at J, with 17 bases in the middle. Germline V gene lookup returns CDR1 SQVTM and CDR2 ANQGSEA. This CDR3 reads CSVELSQGFYTGELFF. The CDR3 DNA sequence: TGCAGCGTTGAGCTCTCACAGGGTTTTTACACCGGGGAGCTGTTTTTT.

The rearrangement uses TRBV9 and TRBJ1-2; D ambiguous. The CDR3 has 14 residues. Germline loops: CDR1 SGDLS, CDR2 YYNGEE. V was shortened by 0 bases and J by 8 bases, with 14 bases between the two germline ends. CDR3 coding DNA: TGTGCCAGCAGCGTAGCTGACCTCATAGAAGGCTACACCTTC. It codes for CASSVADLIEGYTF.

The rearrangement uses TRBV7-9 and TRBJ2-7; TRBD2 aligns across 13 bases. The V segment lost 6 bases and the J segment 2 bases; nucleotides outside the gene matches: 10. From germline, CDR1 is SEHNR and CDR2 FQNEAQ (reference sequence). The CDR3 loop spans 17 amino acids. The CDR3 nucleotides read TGTGCCAGCAGGTATACTAGCGGGGGGGTCTCCCCCTACGAGCAGTACTTC. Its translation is CASRYTSGGVSPYEQYF.

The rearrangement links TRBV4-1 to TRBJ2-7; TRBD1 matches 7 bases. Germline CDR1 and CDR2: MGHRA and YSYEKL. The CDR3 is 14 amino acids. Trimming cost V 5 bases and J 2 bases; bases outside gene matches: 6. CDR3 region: CASSSDRSPYEQYF. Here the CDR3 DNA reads TGCGCCAGCAGCTCGGACAGGTCCCCCTACGAGCAGTACTTC.

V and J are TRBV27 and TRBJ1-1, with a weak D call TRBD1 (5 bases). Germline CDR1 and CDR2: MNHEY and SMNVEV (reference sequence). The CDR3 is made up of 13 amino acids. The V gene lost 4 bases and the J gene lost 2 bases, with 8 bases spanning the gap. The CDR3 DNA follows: TGTGCCAGCAGTTCCGGGGCCAACACTGAAGCTTTCTTT. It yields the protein CASSSGANTEAFF.

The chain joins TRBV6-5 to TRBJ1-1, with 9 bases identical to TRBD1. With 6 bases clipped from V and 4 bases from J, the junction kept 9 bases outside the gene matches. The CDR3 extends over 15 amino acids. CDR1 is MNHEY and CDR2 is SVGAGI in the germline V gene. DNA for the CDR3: TGTGCCAGCAGCTACGAACAGGGGGCGCCCACTGAAGCTTTCTTT. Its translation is CASSYEQGAPTEAFF.

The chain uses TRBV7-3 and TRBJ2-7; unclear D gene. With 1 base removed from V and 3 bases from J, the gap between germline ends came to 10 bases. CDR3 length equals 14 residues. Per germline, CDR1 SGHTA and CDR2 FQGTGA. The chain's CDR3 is CASSLSPGYYEQYF. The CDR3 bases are TGTGCCAGCAGCTTAAGTCCAGGATACTACGAGCAGTACTTC. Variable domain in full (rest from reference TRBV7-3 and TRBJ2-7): GAGVSQTPSNKVTEKGKYVELRCDPISGHTALYWYRQSLGQGPEFLIYFQGTGAADDSGLPNDRFFAVRPEGSVSTLKIQRTERGDSAVYLCASSLSPGYYEQYFGPGTRLTVT.

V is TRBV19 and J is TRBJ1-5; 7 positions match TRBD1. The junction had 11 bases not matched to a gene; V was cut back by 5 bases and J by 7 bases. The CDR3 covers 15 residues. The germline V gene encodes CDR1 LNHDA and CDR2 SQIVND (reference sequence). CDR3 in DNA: TGTGCCAGTAGTTCGCAGACAGGGCTGTCCCAGCCCCAGCATTTT. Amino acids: CASSSQTGLSQPQHF. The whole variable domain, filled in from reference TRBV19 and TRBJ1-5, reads DGGITQSPKYLFRKEGQNVTLSCEQNLNHDAMYWYRQDPGQGLRLIYYSQIVNDFQKGDIAEGYSVSREKKESFPLTVTSAQKNPTAFYLCASSSQTGLSQPQHFGDGTRLSIL.

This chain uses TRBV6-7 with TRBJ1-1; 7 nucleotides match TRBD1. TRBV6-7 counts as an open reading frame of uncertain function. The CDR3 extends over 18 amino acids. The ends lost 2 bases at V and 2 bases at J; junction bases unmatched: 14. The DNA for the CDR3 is TGTGCCAGCAGTTACACCGACAGGGTTTGGGCAGAAAACACTGAAGCTTTCTTT. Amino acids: CASSYTDRVWAENTEAFF.

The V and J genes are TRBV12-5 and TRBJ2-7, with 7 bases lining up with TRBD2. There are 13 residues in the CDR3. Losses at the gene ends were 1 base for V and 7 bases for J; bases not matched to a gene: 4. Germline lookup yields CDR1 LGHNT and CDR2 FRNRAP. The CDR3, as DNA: TGTGCTAGTGGTTTGGGGCGGGGGTTAGAGCAGTACTTC. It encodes CASGLGRGLEQYF.

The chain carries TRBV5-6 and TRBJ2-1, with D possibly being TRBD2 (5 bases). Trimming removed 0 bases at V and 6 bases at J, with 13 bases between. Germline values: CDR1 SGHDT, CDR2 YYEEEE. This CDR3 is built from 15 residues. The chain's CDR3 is CASSLVDSAPNEQFF. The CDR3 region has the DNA TGTGCCAGCAGCTTGGTTGATAGCGCACCCAATGAGCAGTTCTTC.

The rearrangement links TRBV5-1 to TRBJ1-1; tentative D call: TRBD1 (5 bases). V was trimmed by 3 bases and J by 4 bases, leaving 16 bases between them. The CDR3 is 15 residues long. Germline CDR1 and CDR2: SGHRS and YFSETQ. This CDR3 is CASSSDTLTSTEAFF. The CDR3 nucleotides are TGCGCCAGCAGCTCGGACACCTTAACGAGCACTGAAGCTTTCTTT.